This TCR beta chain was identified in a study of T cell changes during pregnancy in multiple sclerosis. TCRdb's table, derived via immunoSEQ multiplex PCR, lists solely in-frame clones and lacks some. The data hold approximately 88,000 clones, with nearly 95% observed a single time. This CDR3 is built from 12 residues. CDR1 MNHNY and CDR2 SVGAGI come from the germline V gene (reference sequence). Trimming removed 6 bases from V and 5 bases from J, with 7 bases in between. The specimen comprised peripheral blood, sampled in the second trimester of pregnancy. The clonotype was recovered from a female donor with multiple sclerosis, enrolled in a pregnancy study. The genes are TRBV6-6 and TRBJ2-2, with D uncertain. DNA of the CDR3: TGTGCCAGCAGCCTAAGAACCGGGGAGCTGTTTTTT. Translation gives CASSLRTGELFF.